This TCR beta chain was observed in a study of T cell responses to AZD1222 COVID-19 vaccine. TCRdb keeps only in-frame clones here, not all; method: immunoSEQ multiplex PCR. The sample has about 85,000 clones, 86% seen once; the top ten hold around 7.7%. Study-wide findings and caveats: Variant regions that are unmutated are reportedly the target of nearly half of spike-specific TCRs.

This clone was counted once. As yet, its antigen is unknown. The sample in question was peripheral blood, obtained on day 0 of AZD1222 vaccination. This TCR derives from an adult in good health.

In nucleotides, the CDR3 is TGCGCCAGCAGCCCCGGAGGCGACGAGCAGTACTTC. This translates into CASSPGGDEQYF. The V call is TRBV5-1, the J call TRBJ2-7, with D perhaps TRBD2 (5 bases). Germline CDR1 and CDR2: SGHRS and YFSETQ. The ends were cut back, 4 bases at V and 5 bases at J, with 10 bases in the middle. The CDR3 runs to 12 residues.